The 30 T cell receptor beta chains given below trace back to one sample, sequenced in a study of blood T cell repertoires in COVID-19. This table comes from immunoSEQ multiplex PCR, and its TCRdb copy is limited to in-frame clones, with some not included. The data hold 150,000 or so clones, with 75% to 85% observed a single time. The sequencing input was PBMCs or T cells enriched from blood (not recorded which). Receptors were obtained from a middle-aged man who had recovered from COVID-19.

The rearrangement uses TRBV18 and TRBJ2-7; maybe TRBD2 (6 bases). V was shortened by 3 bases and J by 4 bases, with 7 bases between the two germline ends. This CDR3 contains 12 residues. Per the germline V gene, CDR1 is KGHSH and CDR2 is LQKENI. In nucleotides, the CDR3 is TGTGCCAGCTCACCGGCGGGGTACGAGCAGTACTTC. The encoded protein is CASSPAGYEQYF.

The CDR3 nucleotides read TGCGCCAGCAGCCCAGGGACAGTCAACACTGAAGCTTTCTTT. This encodes CASSPGTVNTEAFF. The chain recombines TRBV5-1 with TRBJ1-1; 7 bases are a match to TRBD1. The ends lost 4 bases at V and 2 bases at J; junction bases unmatched: 5. The CDR3 is 14 amino acids. Germline V gene lookup returns CDR1 SGHRS and CDR2 YFSETQ. The whole variable domain, remainder taken from reference TRBV5-1 and TRBJ1-1, is KAGVTQTPRYLIKTRGQQVTLSCSPISGHRSVSWYQQTPGQGLQFLFEYFSETQRNKGNFPGRFSGRQFSNSRSEMNVSTLELGDSALYLCASSPGTVNTEAFFGQGTRLTVV.

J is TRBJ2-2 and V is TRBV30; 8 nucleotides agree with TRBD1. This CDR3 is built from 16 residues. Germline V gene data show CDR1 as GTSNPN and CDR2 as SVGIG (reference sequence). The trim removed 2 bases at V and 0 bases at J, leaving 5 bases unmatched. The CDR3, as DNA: TGTGCCTGGAGTCCGCTGGGACAGGCGAACACCGGGGAGCTGTTTTTT. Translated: CAWSPLGQANTGELFF.

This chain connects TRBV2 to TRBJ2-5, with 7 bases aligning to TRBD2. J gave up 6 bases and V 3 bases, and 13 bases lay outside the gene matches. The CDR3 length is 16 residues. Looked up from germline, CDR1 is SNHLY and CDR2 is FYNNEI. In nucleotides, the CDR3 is TGTGCCAGCAGTGACCCTCGGGACTACCAAGGTCAGACCCAGTACTTC. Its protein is CASSDPRDYQGQTQYF.

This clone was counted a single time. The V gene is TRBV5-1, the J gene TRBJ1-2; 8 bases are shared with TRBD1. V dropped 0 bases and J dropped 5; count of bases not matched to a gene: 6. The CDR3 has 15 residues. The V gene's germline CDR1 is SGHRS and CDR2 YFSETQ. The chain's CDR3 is CASSLDPGQVYGYTF. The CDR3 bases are TGCGCCAGCAGCTTGGATCCGGGACAGGTATATGGCTACACCTTC.

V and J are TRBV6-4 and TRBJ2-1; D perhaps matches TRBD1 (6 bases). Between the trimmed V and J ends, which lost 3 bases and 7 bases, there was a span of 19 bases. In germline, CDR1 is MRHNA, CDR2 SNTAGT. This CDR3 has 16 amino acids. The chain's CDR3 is CASSDSGTWISNEQFF. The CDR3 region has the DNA TGTGCCAGCAGTGATTCCGGGACATGGATATCAAATGAGCAGTTCTTC.

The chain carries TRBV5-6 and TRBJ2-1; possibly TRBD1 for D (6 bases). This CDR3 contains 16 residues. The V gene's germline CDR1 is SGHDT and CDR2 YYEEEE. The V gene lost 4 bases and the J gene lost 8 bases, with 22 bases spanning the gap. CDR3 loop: CASSPLTGLVTDEQFF. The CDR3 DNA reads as TGTGCCAGCAGCCCTCTGACAGGTCTGGTGACGGATGAGCAGTTCTTC.

The CDR3 sequence: CASSLRTAAYEQYF. The CDR3 DNA is TGCGCCAGCAGCTTGAGGACAGCTGCCTACGAGCAGTACTTC. The genes are TRBV5-1 and TRBJ2-7; D perhaps matches TRBD1 (6 bases). V was clipped by 1 base and J by 2 bases, with 10 bases between them. Germline CDR1 and CDR2: SGHRS and YFSETQ. The CDR3 is 14 residues long. The full variable domain, its missing parts supplied by reference TRBV5-1 and TRBJ2-7, is KAGVTQTPRYLIKTRGQQVTLSCSPISGHRSVSWYQQTPGQGLQFLFEYFSETQRNKGNFPGRFSGRQFSNSRSEMNVSTLELGDSALYLCASSLRTAAYEQYFGPGTRLTVT.

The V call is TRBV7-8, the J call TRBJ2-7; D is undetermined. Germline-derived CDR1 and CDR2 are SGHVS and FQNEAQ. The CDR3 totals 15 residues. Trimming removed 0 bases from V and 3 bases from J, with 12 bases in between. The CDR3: CASSLARNGDYEQYV. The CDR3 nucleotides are TGTGCCAGCAGCTTAGCGCGAAACGGAGACTACGAGCAGTACGTC.

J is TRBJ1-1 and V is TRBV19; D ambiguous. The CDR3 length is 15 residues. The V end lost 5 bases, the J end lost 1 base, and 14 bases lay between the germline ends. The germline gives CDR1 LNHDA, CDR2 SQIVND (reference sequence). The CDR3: CASSLPAGWNTEAFF. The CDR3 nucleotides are TGTGCCAGTAGTCTCCCAGCGGGGTGGAACACTGAAGCTTTCTTT. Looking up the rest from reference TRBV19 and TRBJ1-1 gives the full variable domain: DGGITQSPKYLFRKEGQNVTLSCEQNLNHDAMYWYRQDPGQGLRLIYYSQIVNDFQKGDIAEGYSVSREKKESFPLTVTSAQKNPTAFYLCASSLPAGWNTEAFFGQGTRLTVV.

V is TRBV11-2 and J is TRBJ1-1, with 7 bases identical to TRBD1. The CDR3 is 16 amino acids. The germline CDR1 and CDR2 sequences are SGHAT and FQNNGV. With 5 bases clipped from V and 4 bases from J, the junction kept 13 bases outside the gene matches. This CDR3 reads CASSRAAGGEGTEAFF. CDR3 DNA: TGTGCCAGCAGCCGGGCGGCAGGGGGTGAGGGCACTGAAGCTTTCTTT. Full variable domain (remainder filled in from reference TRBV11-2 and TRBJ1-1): EAGVAQSPRYKIIEKRQSVAFWCNPISGHATLYWYQQILGQGPKLLIQFQNNGVVDDSQLPKDRFSAERLKGVDSTLKIQPAKLEDSAVYLCASSRAAGGEGTEAFFGQGTRLTVV.

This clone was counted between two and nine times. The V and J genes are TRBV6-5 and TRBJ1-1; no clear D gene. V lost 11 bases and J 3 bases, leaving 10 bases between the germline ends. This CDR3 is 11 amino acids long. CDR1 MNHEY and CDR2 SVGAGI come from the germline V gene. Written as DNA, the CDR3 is TGTGCCGGCCGGGGAGACACTGAAGCTTTCTTT. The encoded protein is CAGRGDTEAFF.

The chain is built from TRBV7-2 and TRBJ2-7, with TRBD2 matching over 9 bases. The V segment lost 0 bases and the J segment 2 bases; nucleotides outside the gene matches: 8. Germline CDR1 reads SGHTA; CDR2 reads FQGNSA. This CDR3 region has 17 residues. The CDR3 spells CASSLAFIPSGTYEQYF. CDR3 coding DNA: TGTGCCAGCAGCTTAGCGTTCATTCCTAGCGGGACCTACGAGCAGTACTTC.

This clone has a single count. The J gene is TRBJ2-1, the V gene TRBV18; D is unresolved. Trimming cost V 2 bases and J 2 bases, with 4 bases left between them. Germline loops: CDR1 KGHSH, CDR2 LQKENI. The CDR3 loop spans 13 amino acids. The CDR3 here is CASSPSTYNEQFF. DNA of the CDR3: TGTGCCAGCTCACCAAGCACCTACAATGAGCAGTTCTTC.

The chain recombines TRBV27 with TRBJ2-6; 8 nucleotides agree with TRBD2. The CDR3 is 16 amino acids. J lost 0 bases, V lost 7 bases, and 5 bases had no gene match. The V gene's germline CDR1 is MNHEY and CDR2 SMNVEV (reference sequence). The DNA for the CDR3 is TGTGCCAGCACCCCACTAGCGGTCTCTGGGGCCAACGTCCTGACTTTC. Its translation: CASTPLAVSGANVLTF.

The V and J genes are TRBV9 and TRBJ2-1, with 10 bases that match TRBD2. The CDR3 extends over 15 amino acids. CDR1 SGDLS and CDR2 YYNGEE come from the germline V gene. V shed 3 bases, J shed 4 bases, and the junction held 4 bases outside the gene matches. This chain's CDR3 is CASSEGLASYNEQFF. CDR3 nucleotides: TGTGCCAGCAGCGAGGGACTAGCGTCTTACAATGAGCAGTTCTTC.

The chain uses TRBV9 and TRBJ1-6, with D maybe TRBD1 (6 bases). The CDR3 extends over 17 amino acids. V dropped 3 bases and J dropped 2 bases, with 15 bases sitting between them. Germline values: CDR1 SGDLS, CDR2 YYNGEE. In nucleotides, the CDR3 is TGTGCCAGCAGCGCCGGGGTGGGGGCAACCTATAATTCACCCCTCCACTTT. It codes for CASSAGVGATYNSPLHF.

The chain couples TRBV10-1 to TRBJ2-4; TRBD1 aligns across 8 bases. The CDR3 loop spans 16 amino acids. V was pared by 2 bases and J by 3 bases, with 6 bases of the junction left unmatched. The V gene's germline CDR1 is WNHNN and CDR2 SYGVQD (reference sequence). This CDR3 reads CASSEGQGGGKNIQYF. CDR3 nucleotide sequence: TGCGCCAGCAGTGAGGGACAGGGAGGAGGCAAAAACATTCAGTACTTC.

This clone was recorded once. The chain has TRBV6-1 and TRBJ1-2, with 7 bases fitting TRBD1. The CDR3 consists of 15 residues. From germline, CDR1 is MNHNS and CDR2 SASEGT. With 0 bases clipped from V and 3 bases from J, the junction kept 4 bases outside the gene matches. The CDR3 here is CASSEAPTGYYGYTF. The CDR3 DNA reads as TGTGCCAGCAGTGAAGCTCCGACAGGGTACTATGGCTACACCTTC.

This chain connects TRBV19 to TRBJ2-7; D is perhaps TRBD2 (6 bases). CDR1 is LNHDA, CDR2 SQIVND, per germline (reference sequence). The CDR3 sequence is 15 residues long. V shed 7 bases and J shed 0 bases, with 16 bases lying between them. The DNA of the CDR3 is TGTGCCAGTACCCGAGGAGGGAACCCCTCCTACGAGCAGTACTTC. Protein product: CASTRGGNPSYEQYF.

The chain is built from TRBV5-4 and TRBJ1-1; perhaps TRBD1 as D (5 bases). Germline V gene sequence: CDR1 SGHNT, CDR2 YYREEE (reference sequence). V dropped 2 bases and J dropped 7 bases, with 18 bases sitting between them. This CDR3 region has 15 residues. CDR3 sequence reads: CASSLGGSGGVEAFF. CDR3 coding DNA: TGTGCCAGCAGCTTAGGTGGCTCCGGGGGGGTTGAAGCTTTCTTT.

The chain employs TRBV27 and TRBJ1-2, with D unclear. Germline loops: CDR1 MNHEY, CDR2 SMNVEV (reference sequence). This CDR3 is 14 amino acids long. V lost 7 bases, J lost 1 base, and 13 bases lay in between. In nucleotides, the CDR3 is TGTGCCAGCACCCAGTTTGCGGGTAACTATGGCTACACCTTC. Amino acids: CASTQFAGNYGYTF.

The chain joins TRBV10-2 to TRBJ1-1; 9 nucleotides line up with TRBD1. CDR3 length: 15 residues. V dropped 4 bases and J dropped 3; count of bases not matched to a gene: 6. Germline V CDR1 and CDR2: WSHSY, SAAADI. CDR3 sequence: CASSVGQGLYTEAFF. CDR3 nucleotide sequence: TGCGCCAGCAGTGTGGGACAGGGACTATACACTGAAGCTTTCTTT.

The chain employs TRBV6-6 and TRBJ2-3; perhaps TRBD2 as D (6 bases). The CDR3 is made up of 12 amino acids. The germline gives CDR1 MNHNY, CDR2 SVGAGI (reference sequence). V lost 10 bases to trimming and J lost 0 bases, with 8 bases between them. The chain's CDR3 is CAIGGSTDTQYF. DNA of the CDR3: TGTGCCATTGGGGGGAGCACAGATACGCAGTATTTT.

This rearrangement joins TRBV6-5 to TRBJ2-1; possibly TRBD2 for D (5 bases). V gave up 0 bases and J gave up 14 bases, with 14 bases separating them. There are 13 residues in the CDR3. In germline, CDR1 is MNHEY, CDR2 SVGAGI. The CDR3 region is CASSYSGETEEFF. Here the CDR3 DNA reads TGTGCCAGCAGTTACTCTGGGGAAACGGAGGAGTTCTTC.

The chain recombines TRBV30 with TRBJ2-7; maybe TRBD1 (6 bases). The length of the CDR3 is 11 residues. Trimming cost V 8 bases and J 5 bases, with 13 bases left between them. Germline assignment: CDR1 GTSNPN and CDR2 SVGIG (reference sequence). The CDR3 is CAGNRAHEQYF. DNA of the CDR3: TGTGCCGGGAACAGGGCTCACGAGCAGTACTTC. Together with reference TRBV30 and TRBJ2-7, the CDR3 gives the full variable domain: SQTIHQWPATLVQPVGSPLSLECTVEGTSNPNLYWYRQAAGRGLQLLFYSVGIGQISSEVPQNLSASRPQDRQFILSSKKLLLSDSGFYLCAGNRAHEQYFGPGTRLTVT.

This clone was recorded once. The CDR3 protein is CASSLLAGAYTGELFF. As DNA, the CDR3 is TGTGCCAGCAGCTTACTAGCGGGGGCGTACACCGGGGAGCTGTTTTTT. V gene TRBV9 combines with J gene TRBJ2-2; TRBD2 matches 11 bases. The CDR3 totals 16 residues. From germline, CDR1 is SGDLS and CDR2 YYNGEE. The V gene end was trimmed by 4 bases and the J gene end by 3 bases; junction bases not matched to a gene: 5. The whole variable domain, remainder taken from reference TRBV9 and TRBJ2-2, is DSGVTQTPKHLITATGQRVTLRCSPRSGDLSVYWYQQSLDQGLQFLIQYYNGEERAKGNILERFSAQQFPDLHSELNLSSLELGDSALYFCASSLLAGAYTGELFFGEGSRLTVL.

The CDR3: CASSLPLAGYTDTQYF. The CDR3 DNA reads TGCGCCAGCAGTCTCCCCCTAGCGGGTTACACAGATACGCAGTATTTT. The V gene is TRBV5-1, the J gene TRBJ2-3; 8 bases are shared with TRBD2. The CDR3 runs 16 residues. Germline trimming cut 5 bases from V and 2 bases from J; bases unmatched to any gene: 10. Germline CDR1 SGHRS, CDR2 YFSETQ.

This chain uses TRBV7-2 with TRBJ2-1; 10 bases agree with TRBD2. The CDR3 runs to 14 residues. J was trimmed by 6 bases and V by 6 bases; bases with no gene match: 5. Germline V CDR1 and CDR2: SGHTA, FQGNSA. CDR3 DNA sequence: TGTGCCAGCAGTACACTAGCGGGACCCAATGAGCAGTTCTTC. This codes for CASSTLAGPNEQFF.

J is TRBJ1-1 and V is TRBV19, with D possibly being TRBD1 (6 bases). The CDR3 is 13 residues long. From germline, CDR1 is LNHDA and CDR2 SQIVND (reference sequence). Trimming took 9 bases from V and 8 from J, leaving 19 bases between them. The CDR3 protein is CASIQGRTSEAFF. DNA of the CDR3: TGTGCCAGCATACAGGGTCGGACCTCGGAAGCTTTCTTT. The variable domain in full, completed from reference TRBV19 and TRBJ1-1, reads DGGITQSPKYLFRKEGQNVTLSCEQNLNHDAMYWYRQDPGQGLRLIYYSQIVNDFQKGDIAEGYSVSREKKESFPLTVTSAQKNPTAFYLCASIQGRTSEAFFGQGTRLTVV.